The 8 T cell receptor beta chains below come from one sample, sequenced in a study of radiation and T cells in renal cell carcinoma. The table came from immunoSEQ multiplex PCR; TCRdb's copy has only in-frame clones and leaves some out. This table has tens of thousands of clones, roughly 87% appearing once. As to time point: blood 4 weeks post-SBRT, at nephrectomy. This sample's treatment: 15 Gy SBRT to primary tumor, nephrectomy 4 weeks later. Material: blood, obtained from a patient whose treatment included radiotherapy and nephrectomy. These receptors were taken from a woman in her 70s with renal cell carcinoma.

The V call is TRBV4-1, the J call TRBJ1-3; TRBD1 matches at 7 bases. The CDR3 has 17 amino acids. V lost 4 bases and J lost 0; bases outside the gene matches: 9. Germline V gene sequence: CDR1 MGHRA, CDR2 YSYEKL. CDR3 sequence reads: CASSLGAQGTSGNTIYF. CDR3 nucleotides: TGCGCCAGCAGCCTGGGAGCACAGGGGACCTCTGGAAACACCATATATTTT.

DNA of the CDR3: TGTGCCAGCTCACCCGCGACAGGGGGCACCGGGGAGCTGTTTTTT. Translation: CASSPATGGTGELFF. This chain uses TRBV18 with TRBJ2-2; TRBD1 matches 9 bases. The CDR3 consists of 15 residues. From germline, CDR1 is KGHSH and CDR2 LQKENI. The junction had 3 bases not matched to a gene; V was cut back by 3 bases and J by 4 bases.

This clone was seen only a few times. The chain joins TRBV21-1 to TRBJ2-5; no check of the table's D call, TRBD1, against the DNA was made. TRBV21-1 is a documented pseudogene. The CDR3 is 17 residues long. DNA for the CDR3: TGTGCCAGCAGCAAAGAAGAGGCCGGACAGTCCCAAGAGACCCAGTACTTC. Translating gives CASSKEEAGQSQETQYF.

The chain joins TRBV7-2 to TRBJ2-1, with D perhaps matching TRBD2 (7 bases). This CDR3 has 16 amino acids. Looked up from germline, CDR1 is SGHTA and CDR2 is FQGNSA. V was cut by 5 bases and J by 0 bases, with 14 bases left in between. CDR3 amino acids: CASSPRGGSSYNEQFF. Written as DNA, the CDR3 is TGTGCCAGCAGCCCACGCGGGGGCAGCTCCTACAATGAGCAGTTCTTC.

The V call is TRBV5-1, the J call TRBJ1-3; a weak D match, TRBD1 (6 bases). CDR1 is SGHRS and CDR2 is YFSETQ in the germline V gene. Trimming pared 0 bases from V and 0 bases from J, leaving 22 bases between. The CDR3 totals 20 residues. The CDR3 nucleotides read TGCGCCAGCAGCTTGGCGCCAGGGGCTATTCATCAGAGCTCTGGAAACACCATATATTTT. This gives the protein CASSLAPGAIHQSSGNTIYF.

The V and J genes are TRBV18 and TRBJ2-7; tentatively, D is TRBD2 (5 bases). V was shortened by 3 bases and J by 5 bases, with 11 bases between the two germline ends. The germline V gene has CDR1 KGHSH and CDR2 LQKENI. The CDR3 sequence is 13 residues long. CDR3 sequence reads: CASSPREIHEQYF. The CDR3 coding sequence is TGTGCCAGCTCACCTAGGGAGATCCACGAGCAGTACTTC.

The V call is TRBV7-9, the J call TRBJ1-5, with D perhaps matching TRBD1 (5 bases). Germline V gene lookup returns CDR1 SEHNR and CDR2 FQNEAQ (reference sequence). The CDR3 covers 14 residues. The V gene lost 5 bases and the J gene lost 0 bases, with 8 bases spanning the gap. The CDR3: CASSVDSSNQPQHF. In nucleotides, the CDR3 is TGTGCCAGCAGCGTCGACAGTAGCAATCAGCCCCAGCATTTT.

This chain links TRBV7-2 with TRBJ2-3; 7 bases are a match to TRBD2. Germline lookup yields CDR1 SGHTA and CDR2 FQGNSA. This CDR3 contains 14 residues. V lost 4 bases to trimming and J lost 3 bases; unmatched junction nucleotides: 4. CDR3 DNA: TGTGCCAGCAGCTCTGGGGGGGGGACAGATACGCAGTATTTT. This sequence encodes CASSSGGGTDTQYF.